This T cell receptor (beta chain) was captured by sequencing in a study of cytomegalovirus exposure and HLA in healthy donors. General study results and limits: A classifier reportedly called cytomegalovirus status with high sensitivity and specificity.

Comment on this clone: The antigen remains unidentified.

The germline V gene has CDR1 LGHNA and CDR2 YSLEER. The CDR3 is 15 residues long. V lost 3 bases and J 9 bases, leaving 18 bases between the germline ends. Sequencing was performed with immunoSEQ multiplex PCR; in TCRdb, only in-frame clones are kept and a portion is missing. The sample records over 250,000 clones, approximately 90% being singletons. The chain has TRBV4-3 and TRBJ2-1; tentative D call: TRBD1 (5 bases). This TCR derives from a woman aged 25 to 39 in good health and CMV-seropositive. Sequenced sample: PBMCs. CDR3 amino acids: CASSQPRQGFGEQFF. CDR3 bases: TGCGCCAGCAGCCAGCCTCGGCAGGGATTCGGTGAGCAGTTCTTC.